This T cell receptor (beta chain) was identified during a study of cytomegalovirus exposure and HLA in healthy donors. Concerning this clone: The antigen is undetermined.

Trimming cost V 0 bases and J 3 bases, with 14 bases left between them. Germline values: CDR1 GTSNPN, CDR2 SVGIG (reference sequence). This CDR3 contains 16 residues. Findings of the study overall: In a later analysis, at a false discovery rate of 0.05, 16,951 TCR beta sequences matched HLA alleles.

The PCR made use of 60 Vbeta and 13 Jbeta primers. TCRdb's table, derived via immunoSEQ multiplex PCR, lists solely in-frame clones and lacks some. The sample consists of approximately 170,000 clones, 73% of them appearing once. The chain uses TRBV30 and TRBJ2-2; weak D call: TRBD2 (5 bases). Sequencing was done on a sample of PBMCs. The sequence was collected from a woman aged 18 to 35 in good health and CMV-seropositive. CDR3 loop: CAWSVMPGLHTGELFF. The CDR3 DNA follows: TGTGCCTGGAGTGTTATGCCCGGACTCCACACCGGGGAGCTGTTTTTT.